One and the same sample provided the 9 T cell receptor beta chains below, sequenced in a study of blood T cell repertoires in COVID-19. Measured with immunoSEQ multiplex PCR; TCRdb has only the in-frame clones, and not every one. The data contain roughly 74,000 clones, 88% of them seen just once; the ten biggest clones take up around 1.9%. The sequenced sample was peripheral blood. These receptor sequences come from a woman over 75 with active or convalescent COVID-19.

V usage is TRBV6-6 and J usage is TRBJ1-5; 8 positions match TRBD1. Germline CDR1 MNHNY, CDR2 SVGAGI (reference sequence). The CDR3 contains 16 residues. Germline trimming cut 4 bases from V and 7 bases from J; bases unmatched to any gene: 12. Here the CDR3 reads CASSSTGTGGRQPQHF. The CDR3 DNA reads TGTGCCAGCAGTTCTACCGGGACAGGCGGGCGACAGCCCCAGCATTTT.

CDR3 DNA: TGTGCCAGCGCGCCGGGACAGGGGGCCCAGATGTCTTTCTTT. It is translated as CASAPGQGAQMSFF. V and J are TRBV2 and TRBJ1-1; TRBD1 matches 12 bases. The germline gives CDR1 SNHLY, CDR2 FYNNEI. The CDR3 has 14 amino acids. J lost 12 bases, V lost 8 bases, and 13 bases had no gene match. Full variable domain (remainder filled in from reference TRBV2 and TRBJ1-1): EPEVTQTPSHQVTQMGQEVILRCVPISNHLYFYWYRQILGQKVEFLVSFYNNEISEKSEIFDDQFSVERPDGSNFTLKIRSTKLEDSAMYFCASAPGQGAQMSFFGQGTRLTVV.

The chain carries TRBV6-2 or TRBV6-3 and TRBJ2-1; D is unresolved. This CDR3 comprises 12 residues. CDR1 and CDR2 from the germline V gene are MNHEY and SVGEGT. Trimming left V 5 bases short and J 10 bases short, with 12 bases between. As DNA, the CDR3 is TGTGCCAGCAGTAGACTGGCTGTCGAGCAGTTCTTC. This translates into CASSRLAVEQFF.

This chain links TRBV7-9 with TRBJ1-3; TRBD1 is a possible D gene (5 bases). V lost 0 bases, J lost 0 bases, and 12 bases lay in between. CDR1 is SEHNR and CDR2 is FQNEAQ in the germline V gene (reference sequence). The CDR3 is made up of 17 amino acids. This chain's CDR3 is CASSLAQQAISGNTIYF. The CDR3 DNA reads TGTGCCAGCAGCTTAGCCCAACAGGCTATCTCTGGAAACACCATATATTTT.

A single count supports this clone. The chain couples TRBV5-1 to TRBJ2-3; TRBD2 matches at 8 bases. This CDR3 region has 14 residues. CDR1 and CDR2 (germline): SGHRS, YFSETQ. V was clipped by 5 bases and J by 5 bases; unmatched bases: 7. CDR3 DNA sequence: TGCGCCAGCAGATTAAGAGCGGGGGTAGATACGCAGTATTTT. It codes for CASRLRAGVDTQYF.

The chain couples TRBV12-3 or TRBV12-4 to TRBJ1-1; no clear D. V was trimmed by 6 bases and J by 1 base, leaving 9 bases between them. CDR3 length: 13 amino acids. Here the CDR3 DNA reads TGTGCCAGCAGCCTTCAGGCGAACACTGAAGCTTTCTTT. This encodes CASSLQANTEAFF.

The V call is TRBV7-3, the J call TRBJ2-2; 8 bases map to TRBD1. CDR1 and CDR2 from the germline V gene are SGHTA and FQGTGA. V lost 6 bases, J lost 5 bases, and 5 bases stayed unmatched. The CDR3 spans 14 residues. This CDR3 is CASSRTGWTGELFF. CDR3 in DNA: TGTGCCAGCAGTCGGACAGGGTGGACCGGGGAGCTGTTTTTT.

This chain links TRBV5-5 with TRBJ2-7; the D gene is possibly TRBD1 (6 bases). Trimming removed 4 bases from V and 3 bases from J, with 11 bases in between. CDR3 length equals 13 residues. Germline V gene sequence: CDR1 SGHKS, CDR2 YYEKEE (reference sequence). This chain's CDR3 is CASSRWTDYEQYF. As DNA, the CDR3 is TGTGCCAGCAGCCGTTGGACAGACTACGAGCAGTACTTC.

This chain connects TRBV24-1 to TRBJ1-2, with D maybe TRBD1 (6 bases). Germline V CDR1 and CDR2: KGHDR, SFDVKD. The CDR3 consists of 13 residues. V was shortened by 7 bases and J by 0 bases, with 8 bases between the two germline ends. The CDR3 nucleotides read TGTGCCACCAGAGACAGGTCTAACTATGGCTACACCTTC. Amino acids: CATRDRSNYGYTF.